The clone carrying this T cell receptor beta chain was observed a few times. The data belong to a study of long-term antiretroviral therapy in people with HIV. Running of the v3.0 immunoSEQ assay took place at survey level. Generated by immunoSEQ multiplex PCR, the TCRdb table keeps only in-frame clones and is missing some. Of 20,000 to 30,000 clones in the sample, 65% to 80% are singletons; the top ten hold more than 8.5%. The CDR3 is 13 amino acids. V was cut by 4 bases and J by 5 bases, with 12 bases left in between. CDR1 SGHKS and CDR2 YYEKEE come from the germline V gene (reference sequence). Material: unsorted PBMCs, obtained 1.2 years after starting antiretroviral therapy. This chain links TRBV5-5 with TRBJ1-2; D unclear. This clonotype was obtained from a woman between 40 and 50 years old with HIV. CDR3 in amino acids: CASSDRTAYGYTF. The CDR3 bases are TGTGCCAGCAGCGACCGGACGGCATATGGCTACACCTTC.